This T cell receptor (beta chain) was captured in a study of shared clonotypes between healthy human individuals. Germline loops: CDR1 MDHEN, CDR2 SYDVKM. V lost 4 bases and J lost 6, with 13 bases in between. The CDR3 totals 13 residues. This table comes from immunoSEQ multiplex PCR, and its TCRdb copy is limited to in-frame clones, with some not included. Of approximately 2.3 million clones listed, 80% to 95% are singletons. This sequence was found in a man between 18 and 29 years old in good health. Some clones in this sample may be carry-over from other donors' samples. The sequencing sample was made of naive CD4+ T cells from PBMCs. Subset given: CD45RA+ positively selected. The chain is built from TRBV28 and TRBJ2-7; no clear D. DNA for the CDR3: TGTGCCAGCAGTTCATCTAATCCCCCCGAGCAGTACTTC. Translation gives CASSSSNPPEQYF.